These 18 T cell receptor beta chains share one sample of origin, sequenced in a study of OX40 agonist ivuxolimab in advanced cancers. Measured with immunoSEQ multiplex PCR; TCRdb has only the in-frame clones, and not every one. Of around 70,000 clones listed, 85% to 95% are singletons. Sequences were derived from CD4+ or CD8+ T cells sorted from blood, sampled in a trial of the OX40 agonist ivuxolimab. The receptors were sampled from an adult with an advanced solid tumor such as melanoma, head and neck, liver or kidney cancer.

This sequence joins TRBV11-3 and TRBJ2-1, with a possible D match to TRBD1 (6 bases). V was pared by 2 bases and J by 9 bases, with 20 bases between. The CDR3 is made up of 16 amino acids. Germline loops: CDR1 SGHNT, CDR2 YENEEA. The CDR3 is CASSLRKGGSKVEQFF. DNA for the CDR3: TGTGCCAGCAGCTTAAGGAAAGGGGGATCTAAGGTTGAGCAGTTCTTC.

The V call is TRBV7-9, the J call TRBJ2-7; possibly TRBD2 for D (8 bases). The V gene lost 5 bases and the J gene lost 6 bases, with 14 bases spanning the gap. Germline V lookup: CDR1 SEHNR, CDR2 FQNEAQ (reference sequence). The CDR3 consists of 13 residues. CDR3 coding DNA: TGTGCCAGCAGCACGGGAGGGGGCATCGAGCAGTACTTC. Amino acids: CASSTGGGIEQYF.

The DNA for the CDR3 is TGTGCCAGCAGCTTAGGCCAGGGGGCAAACGAGCAGTACTTC. Its translation is CASSLGQGANEQYF. The rearrangement uses TRBV7-9 and TRBJ2-7; 8 bases fit TRBD1. Trimming cost V 1 base and J 5 bases; bases outside gene matches: 4. Germline loops: CDR1 SEHNR, CDR2 FQNEAQ (reference sequence). The CDR3 spans 14 residues.

J is TRBJ1-1 and V is TRBV10-3, with D unresolved. The CDR3 sequence is 13 residues long. Germline lookup yields CDR1 ENHRY and CDR2 SYGVKD. Trimming took off 10 bases at V and 1 base at J, with 13 bases between the two ends. The CDR3 nucleotides are TGTGCCACCGTGGACGTCGAGAACACTGAAGCTTTCTTT. Translated, it gives CATVDVENTEAFF.

This chain joins TRBV4-3 and TRBJ2-6; D might be TRBD1 (5 bases). Germline-derived CDR1 and CDR2 are LGHNA and YSLEER. Trimming left V 0 bases short and J 4 bases short, with 10 bases between. The CDR3 is 16 amino acids. The DNA of the CDR3 is TGCGCCAGCAGCCAAGATAATGGGGCCGGGGCCAACGTCCTGACTTTC. Translating it yields CASSQDNGAGANVLTF.

The chain uses TRBV19 and TRBJ2-7; 7 positions agree with TRBD2. Germline CDR1 reads LNHDA; CDR2 reads SQIVND (reference sequence). CDR3 length: 15 amino acids. V shed 6 bases and J 3 bases; nucleotides not matched to a gene: 11. DNA for the CDR3: TGTGCCAGTAGCCCCCGTGCGGGGGACCTCTACGAGCAGTACTTC. It codes for CASSPRAGDLYEQYF.

J is TRBJ2-1 and V is TRBV4-2, with 16 nucleotides matching TRBD2. Per germline, CDR1 LGHNA and CDR2 YNFKEQ. The CDR3 consists of 19 residues. V trimming: 0 bases; J trimming: 7 bases; junction bases outside the gene matches: 9. The CDR3 sequence: CASSQEGLAGGPARNEQFF. In nucleotides, the CDR3 is TGTGCCAGCAGCCAAGAGGGACTAGCGGGGGGGCCTGCACGGAATGAGCAGTTCTTC.

The rearrangement links TRBV14 to TRBJ2-1; D remains unclear. The CDR3 has 16 residues. Germline V gene data show CDR1 as SGHDN and CDR2 as FVKESK. Between the trimmed V and J ends, which lost 0 bases and 2 bases, there was a span of 11 bases. CDR3: CASSQERTHPYNEQFF. The CDR3 region has the DNA TGTGCCAGCAGCCAAGAAAGAACTCACCCCTACAATGAGCAGTTCTTC.

The V gene is TRBV20-1, the J gene TRBJ1-2, with TRBD1 identical over 8 bases. The junction had 2 bases not matched to a gene; V was cut back by 4 bases and J by 7 bases. CDR3 length equals 11 residues. Germline lookup yields CDR1 DFQATT and CDR2 SNEGSKA (reference sequence). The CDR3 protein is CSAKQGGGYTF. CDR3 DNA sequence: TGCAGTGCTAAACAGGGGGGTGGCTACACCTTC.

The chain recombines TRBV15 with TRBJ1-1, with 7 bases matching TRBD1. CDR3 length equals 15 residues. Germline CDR1 LNHNV, CDR2 YYDKDF (reference sequence). The V and J ends lost 5 bases and 5 bases, in that order; junction bases with no gene match: 11. The CDR3 here is CATSAGEGAYTEAFF. The CDR3 DNA reads TGTGCCACCAGCGCTGGGGAGGGGGCTTATACTGAAGCTTTCTTT.

CDR3: CASSVELTGSYNEQFF. For the CDR3, the DNA is TGTGCCAGCAGCGTCGAATTGACAGGGTCTTACAATGAGCAGTTCTTC. The chain combines TRBV9 with TRBJ2-1; 7 nucleotides agree with TRBD1. CDR1 and CDR2 from the germline V gene are SGDLS and YYNGEE. The junction had 9 bases not matched to a gene; V was cut back by 2 bases and J by 4 bases. The CDR3 length is 16 residues.

The V and J genes are TRBV5-6 and TRBJ2-7; possible D gene TRBD2, 6 bases. The V end was cut by 0 bases, the J end by 7 bases, with 11 bases between. The germline gives CDR1 SGHDT, CDR2 YYEEEE. This CDR3 region has 13 residues. CDR3 in amino acids: CASSLGRGEEQYF. The CDR3 coding sequence is TGTGCCAGCAGCTTGGGGCGGGGTGAGGAGCAGTACTTC.

This chain connects TRBV27 to TRBJ2-3, with D perhaps matching TRBD1 or TRBD2 (6 bases each). There are 15 residues in the CDR3. Trimming left V 6 bases short and J 4 bases short, with 17 bases between. The germline CDR1 and CDR2 sequences are MNHEY and SMNVEV (reference sequence). DNA of the CDR3: TGTGCCAGCAGGCCCACGGGGGCCCTGCCAGATACGCAGTATTTT. Its protein product is CASRPTGALPDTQYF.

The chain uses TRBV7-9 and TRBJ2-1; 8 nucleotides align to TRBD2. Germline V CDR1 and CDR2: SEHNR, FQNEAQ (reference sequence). The CDR3 is 14 amino acids. Trimming removed 2 bases from V and 6 bases from J; junction bases left unmatched: 3. The CDR3 DNA follows: TGTGCCAGCAGCTTAAGCGGGAGCGGCAATGAGCAGTTCTTC. This encodes CASSLSGSGNEQFF.

This chain connects TRBV19 to TRBJ2-7; D is uncertain. Germline lookup yields CDR1 LNHDA and CDR2 SQIVND (reference sequence). Trimming shortened V by 3 bases and J by 5 bases, and 17 bases separated the two germline ends. The CDR3 length is 15 residues. CDR3 region: CASSMWGNSPHEQYF. CDR3 sequence (DNA): TGTGCCAGTAGTATGTGGGGAAACTCTCCTCACGAGCAGTACTTC.

This sequence joins TRBV29-1 and TRBJ1-2; D uncertain. Germline V gene lookup returns CDR1 SQVTM and CDR2 ANQGSEA. V lost 3 bases, J lost 7 bases, and 9 bases lay in between. This CDR3 region has 11 residues. This CDR3 is CSVEDLAGYTF. The DNA for the CDR3 is TGCAGCGTTGAGGATCTTGCTGGCTACACCTTC.

The chain carries TRBV5-1 and TRBJ2-7; a weak D match, TRBD1 (6 bases). The CDR3 runs to 15 residues. Germline V gives CDR1 SGHRS, CDR2 YFSETQ. Between the trimmed V and J ends, which lost 4 bases and 0 bases, there was a span of 14 bases. The CDR3 DNA sequence: TGCGCCAGCAGCCCGGGACACACTGTCTCCTACGAGCAGTACTTC. Translation gives CASSPGHTVSYEQYF.

In its sample, this clone is medium-sized. V gene TRBV4-1 combines with J gene TRBJ1-5; D is uncertain. Per the germline V gene, CDR1 is MGHRA and CDR2 is YSYEKL. Trimming took 1 base from V and 1 from J, leaving 8 bases between them. The CDR3 sequence is 15 residues long. The DNA for the CDR3 is TGCGCCAGCAGCCAAGGTGCACAGAGCAATCAGCCCCAGCATTTT. The encoded protein is CASSQGAQSNQPQHF.